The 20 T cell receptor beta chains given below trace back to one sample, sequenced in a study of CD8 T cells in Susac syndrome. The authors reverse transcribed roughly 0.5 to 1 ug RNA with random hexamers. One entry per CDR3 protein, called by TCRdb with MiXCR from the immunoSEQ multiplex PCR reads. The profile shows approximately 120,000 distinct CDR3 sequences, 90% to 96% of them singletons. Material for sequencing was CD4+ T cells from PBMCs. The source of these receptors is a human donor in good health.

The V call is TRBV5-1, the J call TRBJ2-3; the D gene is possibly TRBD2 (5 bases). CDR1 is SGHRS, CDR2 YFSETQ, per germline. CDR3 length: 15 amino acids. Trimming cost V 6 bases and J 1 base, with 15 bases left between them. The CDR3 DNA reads TGCGCCAGCACCCGCACCGGGGAGCGCACAGATACGCAGTATTTT. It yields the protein CASTRTGERTDTQYF.

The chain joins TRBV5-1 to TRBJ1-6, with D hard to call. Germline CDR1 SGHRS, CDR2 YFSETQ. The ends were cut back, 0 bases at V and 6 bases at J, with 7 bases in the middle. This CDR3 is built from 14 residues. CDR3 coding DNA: TGCGCCAGCAGCTTGGACCTAAGTAATTCACCCCTCCACTTT. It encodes CASSLDLSNSPLHF.

CDR3 nucleotide sequence: TGCAGCGTCGCCAGAGGGCTAGACCCTCAATACGAGCAGTACTTC. Translating it yields CSVARGLDPQYEQYF. The chain is built from TRBV29-1 and TRBJ2-7; weak D call: TRBD2 (5 bases). This CDR3 has 15 residues. CDR1 is SQVTM and CDR2 is ANQGSEA in the germline V gene. Deletions cut 6 bases from V and 4 bases from J, with 22 bases between.

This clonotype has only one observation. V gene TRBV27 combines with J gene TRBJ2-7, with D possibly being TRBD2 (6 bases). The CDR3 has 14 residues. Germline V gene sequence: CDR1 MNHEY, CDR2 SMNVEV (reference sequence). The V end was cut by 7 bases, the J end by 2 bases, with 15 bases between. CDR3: CASKPRGITYEQYF. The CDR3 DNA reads TGTGCCAGCAAGCCTCGCGGGATCACCTACGAGCAGTACTTC.

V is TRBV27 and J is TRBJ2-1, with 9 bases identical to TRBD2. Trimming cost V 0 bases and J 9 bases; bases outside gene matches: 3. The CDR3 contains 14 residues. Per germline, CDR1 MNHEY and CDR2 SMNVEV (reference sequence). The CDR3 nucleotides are TGTGCCAGCAGTTTATCAGCGGGGGGTATTGAGCAGTTCTTC. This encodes CASSLSAGGIEQFF.

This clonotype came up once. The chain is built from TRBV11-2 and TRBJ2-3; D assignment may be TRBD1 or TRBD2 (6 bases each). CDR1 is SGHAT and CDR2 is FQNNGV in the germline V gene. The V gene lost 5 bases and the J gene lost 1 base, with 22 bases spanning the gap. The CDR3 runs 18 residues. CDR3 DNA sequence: TGTGCCAGCAGCGCCCGGGGGCTAGAGTGGGTTGGCACAGATACGCAGTATTTT. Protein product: CASSARGLEWVGTDTQYF.

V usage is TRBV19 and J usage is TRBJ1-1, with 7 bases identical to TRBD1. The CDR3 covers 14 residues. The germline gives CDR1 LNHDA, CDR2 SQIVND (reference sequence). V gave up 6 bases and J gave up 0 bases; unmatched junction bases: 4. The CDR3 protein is CASRTGRVNTEAFF. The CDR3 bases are TGTGCCAGTAGGACAGGGAGAGTGAACACTGAAGCTTTCTTT.

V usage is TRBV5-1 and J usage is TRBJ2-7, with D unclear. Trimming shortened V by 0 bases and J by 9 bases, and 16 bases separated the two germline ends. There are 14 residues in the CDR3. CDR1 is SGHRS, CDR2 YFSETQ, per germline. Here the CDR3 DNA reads TGCGCCAGCAGCTTGGCCGAAGCCGCTTGGGGGCAGTACTTC. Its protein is CASSLAEAAWGQYF.

The CDR3 DNA reads TGTGCCAGCACCTTCTCCGGGGTCGCCTACGAGCAGTACTTC. Encoded protein: CASTFSGVAYEQYF. The gene calls are TRBV12-3 or TRBV12-4 and TRBJ2-7, with D possibly matching TRBD2 (5 bases). The CDR3 has 14 residues. Trimming shortened V by 7 bases and J by 2 bases, and 15 bases separated the two germline ends.

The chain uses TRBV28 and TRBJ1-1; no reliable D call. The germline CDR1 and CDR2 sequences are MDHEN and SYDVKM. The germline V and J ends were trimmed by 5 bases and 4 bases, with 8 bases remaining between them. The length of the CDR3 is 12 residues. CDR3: CASSRTSTEAFF. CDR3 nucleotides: TGTGCCAGCAGTAGAACAAGCACTGAAGCTTTCTTT.

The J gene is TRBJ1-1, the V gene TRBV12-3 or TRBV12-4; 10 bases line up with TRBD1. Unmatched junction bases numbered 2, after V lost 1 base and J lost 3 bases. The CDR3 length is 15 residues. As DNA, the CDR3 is TGTGCCAGCAGTTTAGTCGGGACAGGGGACACTGAAGCTTTCTTT. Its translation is CASSLVGTGDTEAFF.

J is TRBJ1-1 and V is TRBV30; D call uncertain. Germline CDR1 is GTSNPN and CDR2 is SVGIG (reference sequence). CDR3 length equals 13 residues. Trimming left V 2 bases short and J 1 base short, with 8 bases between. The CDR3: CAWSRSANTEAFF. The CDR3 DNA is TGTGCCTGGAGTCGTTCGGCGAACACTGAAGCTTTCTTT.

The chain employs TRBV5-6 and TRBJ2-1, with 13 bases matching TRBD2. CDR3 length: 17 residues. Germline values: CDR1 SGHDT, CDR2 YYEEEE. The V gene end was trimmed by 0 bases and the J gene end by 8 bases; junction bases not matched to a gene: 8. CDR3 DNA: TGTGCCAGCAGCTTGGATACCGGGACTAGCGGGATACATGAGCAGTTCTTC. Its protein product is CASSLDTGTSGIHEQFF. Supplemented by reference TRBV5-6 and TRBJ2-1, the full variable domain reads DAGVTQSPTHLIKTRGQQVTLRCSPKSGHDTVSWYQQALGQGPQFIFQYYEEEERQRGNFPDRFSGHQFPNYSSELNVNALLLGDSALYLCASSLDTGTSGIHEQFFGPGTRLTVL.

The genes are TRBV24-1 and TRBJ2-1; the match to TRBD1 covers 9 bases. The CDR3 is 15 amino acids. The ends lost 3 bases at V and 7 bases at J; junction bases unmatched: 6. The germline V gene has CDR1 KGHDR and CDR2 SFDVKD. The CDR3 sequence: CATSDPGQGKNEQFF. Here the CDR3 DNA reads TGTGCCACCAGTGATCCGGGACAGGGTAAGAATGAGCAGTTCTTC.

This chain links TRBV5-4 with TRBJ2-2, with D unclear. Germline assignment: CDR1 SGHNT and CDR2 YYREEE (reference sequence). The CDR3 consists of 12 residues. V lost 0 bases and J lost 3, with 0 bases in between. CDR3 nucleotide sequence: TGTGCCAGCAGCTTGGACACCGGGGAGCTGTTTTTT. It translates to CASSLDTGELFF.

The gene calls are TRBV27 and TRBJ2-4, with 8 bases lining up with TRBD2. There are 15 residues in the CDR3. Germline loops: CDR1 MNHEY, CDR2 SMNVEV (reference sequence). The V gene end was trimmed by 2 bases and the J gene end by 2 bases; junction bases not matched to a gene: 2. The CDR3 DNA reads TGTGCCAGCAGTTTACGGGAGGGGCCCAAAAACATTCAGTACTTC. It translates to CASSLREGPKNIQYF.

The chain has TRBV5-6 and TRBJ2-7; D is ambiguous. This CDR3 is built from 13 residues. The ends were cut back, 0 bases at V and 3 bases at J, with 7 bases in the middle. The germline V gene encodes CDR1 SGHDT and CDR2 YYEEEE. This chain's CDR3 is CASSLGGVYEQYF. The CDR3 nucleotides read TGTGCCAGCAGCTTGGGTGGGGTCTACGAGCAGTACTTC.

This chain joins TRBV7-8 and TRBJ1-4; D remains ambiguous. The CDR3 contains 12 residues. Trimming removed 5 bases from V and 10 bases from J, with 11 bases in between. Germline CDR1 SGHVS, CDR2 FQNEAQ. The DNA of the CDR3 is TGTGCCAGCAGCCCCTCATTAGGAAAACTGTTTTTT. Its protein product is CASSPSLGKLFF.

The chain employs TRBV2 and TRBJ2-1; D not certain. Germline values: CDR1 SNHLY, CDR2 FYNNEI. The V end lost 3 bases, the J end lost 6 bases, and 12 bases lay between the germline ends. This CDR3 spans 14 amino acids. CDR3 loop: CASSDTLRPNEQFF. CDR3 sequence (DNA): TGTGCCAGCAGTGACACCCTCCGCCCCAATGAGCAGTTCTTC.

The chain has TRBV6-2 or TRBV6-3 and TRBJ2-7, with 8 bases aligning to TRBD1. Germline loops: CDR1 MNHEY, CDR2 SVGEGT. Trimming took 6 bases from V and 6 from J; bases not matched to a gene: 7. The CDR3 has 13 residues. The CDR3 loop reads CASSQRTGTEQYF. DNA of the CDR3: TGTGCCAGCAGCCAAAGGACAGGGACCGAGCAGTACTTC.